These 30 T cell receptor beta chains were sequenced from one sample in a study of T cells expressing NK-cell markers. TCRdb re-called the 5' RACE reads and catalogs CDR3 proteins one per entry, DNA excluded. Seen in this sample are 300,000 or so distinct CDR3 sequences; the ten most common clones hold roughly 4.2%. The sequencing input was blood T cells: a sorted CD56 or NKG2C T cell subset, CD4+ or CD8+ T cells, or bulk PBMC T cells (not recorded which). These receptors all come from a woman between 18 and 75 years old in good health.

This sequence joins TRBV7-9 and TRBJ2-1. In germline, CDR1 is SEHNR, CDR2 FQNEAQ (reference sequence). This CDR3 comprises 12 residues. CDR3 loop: CASSLAFNEQFF.

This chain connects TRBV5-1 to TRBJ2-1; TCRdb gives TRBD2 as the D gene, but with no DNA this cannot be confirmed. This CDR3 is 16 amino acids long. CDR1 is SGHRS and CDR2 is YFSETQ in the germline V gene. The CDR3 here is CASSLVPSGGYNEQFF.

The CDR3 spells CASSRSGGTSTGELFF. The chain uses TRBV6-1 and TRBJ2-2; TCRdb names TRBD2, which stays unverified in the absence of DNA. In germline, CDR1 is MNHNS, CDR2 SASEGT. The CDR3 is 16 amino acids.

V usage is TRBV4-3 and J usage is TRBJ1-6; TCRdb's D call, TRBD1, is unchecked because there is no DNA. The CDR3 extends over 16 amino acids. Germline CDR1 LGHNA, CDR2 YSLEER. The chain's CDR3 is CASSQRPGPTNSPLHF.

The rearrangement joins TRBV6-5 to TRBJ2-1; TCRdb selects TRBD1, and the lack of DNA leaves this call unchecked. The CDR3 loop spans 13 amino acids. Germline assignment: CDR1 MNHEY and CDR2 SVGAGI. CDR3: CASSYSTGNEQFF.

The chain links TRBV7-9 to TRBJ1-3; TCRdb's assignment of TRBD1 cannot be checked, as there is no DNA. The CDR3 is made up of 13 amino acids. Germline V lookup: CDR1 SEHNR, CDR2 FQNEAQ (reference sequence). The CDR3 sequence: CASRPGLENTIYF.

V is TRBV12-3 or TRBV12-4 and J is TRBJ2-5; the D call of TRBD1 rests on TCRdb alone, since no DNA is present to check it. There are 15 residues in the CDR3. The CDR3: CASSPLTGGLETQYF.

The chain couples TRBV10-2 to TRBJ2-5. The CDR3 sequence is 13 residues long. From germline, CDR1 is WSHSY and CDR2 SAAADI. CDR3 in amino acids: CASRDSKPQTQYF.

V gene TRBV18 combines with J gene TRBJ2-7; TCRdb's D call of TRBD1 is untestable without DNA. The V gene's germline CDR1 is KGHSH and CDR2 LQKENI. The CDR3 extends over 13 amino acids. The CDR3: CASSPPGHYEQYF.

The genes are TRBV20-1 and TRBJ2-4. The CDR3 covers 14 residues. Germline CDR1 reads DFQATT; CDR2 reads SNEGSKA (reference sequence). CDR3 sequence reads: CSGRNKGGKNIQYF.

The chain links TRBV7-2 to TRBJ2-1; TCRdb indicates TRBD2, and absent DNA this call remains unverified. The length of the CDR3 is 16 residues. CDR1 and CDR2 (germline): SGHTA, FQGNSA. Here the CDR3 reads CASSLASSGGWNEQFF.

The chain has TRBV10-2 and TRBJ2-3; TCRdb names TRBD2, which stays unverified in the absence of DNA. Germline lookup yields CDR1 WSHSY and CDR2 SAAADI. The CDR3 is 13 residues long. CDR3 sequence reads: CASRWRSTDTQYF.

CDR3 amino acids: CSVGIGMAYGYTF. J is TRBJ1-2 and V is TRBV29-1. The CDR3 covers 13 residues. Germline CDR1 reads SQVTM; CDR2 reads ANQGSEA. Full variable domain (missing parts from reference TRBV29-1 and TRBJ1-2): SAVISQKPSRDICQRGTSLTIQCQVDSQVTMMFWYRQQPGQSLTLIATANQGSEATYESGFVIDKFPISRPNLTFSTLTVSNMSPEDSSIYLCSVGIGMAYGYTFGSGTRLTVV.

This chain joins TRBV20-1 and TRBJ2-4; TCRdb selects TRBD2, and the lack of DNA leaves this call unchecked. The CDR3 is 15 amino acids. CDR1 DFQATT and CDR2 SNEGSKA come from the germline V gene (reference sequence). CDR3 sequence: CSAPAQGGMGGIQYF.

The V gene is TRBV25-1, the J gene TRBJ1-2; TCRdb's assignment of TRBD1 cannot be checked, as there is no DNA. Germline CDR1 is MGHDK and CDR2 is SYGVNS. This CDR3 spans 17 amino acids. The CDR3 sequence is CARTCPGQGGIVYGYTF.

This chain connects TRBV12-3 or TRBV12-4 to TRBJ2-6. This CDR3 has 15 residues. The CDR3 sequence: CASSLGTSGANVLTF.

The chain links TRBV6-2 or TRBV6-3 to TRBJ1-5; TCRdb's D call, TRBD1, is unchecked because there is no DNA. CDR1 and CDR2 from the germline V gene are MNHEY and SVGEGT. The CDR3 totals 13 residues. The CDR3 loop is CASSYRRGQPQHF.

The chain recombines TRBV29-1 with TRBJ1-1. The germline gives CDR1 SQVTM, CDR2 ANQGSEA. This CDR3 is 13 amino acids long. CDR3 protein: CSAVLTRNTEAFF.

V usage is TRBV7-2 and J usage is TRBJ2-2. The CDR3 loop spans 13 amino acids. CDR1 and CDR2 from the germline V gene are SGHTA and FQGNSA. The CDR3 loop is CASSNKNTGELFF.

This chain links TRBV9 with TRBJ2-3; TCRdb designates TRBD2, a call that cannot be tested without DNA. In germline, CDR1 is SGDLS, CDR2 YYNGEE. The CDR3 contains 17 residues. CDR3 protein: CASSATGTSGGTDTQYF.

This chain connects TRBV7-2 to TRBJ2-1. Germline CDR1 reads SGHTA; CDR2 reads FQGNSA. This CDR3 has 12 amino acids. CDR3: CASSQDKPVRFF.

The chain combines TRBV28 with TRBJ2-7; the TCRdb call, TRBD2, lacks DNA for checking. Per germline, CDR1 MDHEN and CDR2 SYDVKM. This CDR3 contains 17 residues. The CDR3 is CASSPLTSGSFLHEQYF.

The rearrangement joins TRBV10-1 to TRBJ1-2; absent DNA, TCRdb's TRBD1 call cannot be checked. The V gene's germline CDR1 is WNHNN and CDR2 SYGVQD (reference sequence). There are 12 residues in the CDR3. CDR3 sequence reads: CASGTGNYGYTF.

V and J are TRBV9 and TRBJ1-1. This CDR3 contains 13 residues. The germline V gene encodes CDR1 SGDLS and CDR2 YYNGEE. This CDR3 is CASSVVPNTEAFF.

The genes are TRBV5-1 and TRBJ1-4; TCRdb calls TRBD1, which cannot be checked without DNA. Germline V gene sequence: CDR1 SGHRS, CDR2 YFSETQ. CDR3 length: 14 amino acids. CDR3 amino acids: CASSPGAGSEKLFF.

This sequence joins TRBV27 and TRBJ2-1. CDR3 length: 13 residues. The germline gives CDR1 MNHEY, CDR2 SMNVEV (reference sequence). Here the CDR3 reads CASSLFPPNEQFF.

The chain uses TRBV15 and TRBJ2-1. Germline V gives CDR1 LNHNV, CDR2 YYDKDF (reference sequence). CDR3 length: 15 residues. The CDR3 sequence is CATSRETGPYNEQFF.

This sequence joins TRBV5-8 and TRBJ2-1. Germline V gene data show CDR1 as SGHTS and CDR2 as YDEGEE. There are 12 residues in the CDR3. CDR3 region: CASSPDWDEQFF.

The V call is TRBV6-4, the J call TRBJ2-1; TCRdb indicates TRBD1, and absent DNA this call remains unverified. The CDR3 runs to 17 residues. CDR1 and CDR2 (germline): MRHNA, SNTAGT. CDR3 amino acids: CASSDSWGPSSYNEQFF.

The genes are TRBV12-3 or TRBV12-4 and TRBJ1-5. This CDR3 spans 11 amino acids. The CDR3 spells CASSLNQPQHF.